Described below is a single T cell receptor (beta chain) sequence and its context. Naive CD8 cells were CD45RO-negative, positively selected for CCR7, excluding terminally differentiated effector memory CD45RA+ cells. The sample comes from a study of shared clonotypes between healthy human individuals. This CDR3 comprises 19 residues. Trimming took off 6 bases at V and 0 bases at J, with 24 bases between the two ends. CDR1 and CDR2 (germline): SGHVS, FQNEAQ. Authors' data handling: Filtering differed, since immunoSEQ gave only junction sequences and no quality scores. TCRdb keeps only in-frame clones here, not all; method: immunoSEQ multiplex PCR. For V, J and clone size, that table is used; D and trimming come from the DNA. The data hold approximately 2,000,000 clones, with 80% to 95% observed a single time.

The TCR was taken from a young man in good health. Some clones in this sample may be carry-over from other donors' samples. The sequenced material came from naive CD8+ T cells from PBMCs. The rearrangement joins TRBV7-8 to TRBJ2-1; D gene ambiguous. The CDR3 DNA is TGTGCCAGCAGGGCCCCTTCCCCGGTCCGTCCTAGCTCCTACAATGAGCAGTTCTTC. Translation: CASRAPSPVRPSSYNEQFF.